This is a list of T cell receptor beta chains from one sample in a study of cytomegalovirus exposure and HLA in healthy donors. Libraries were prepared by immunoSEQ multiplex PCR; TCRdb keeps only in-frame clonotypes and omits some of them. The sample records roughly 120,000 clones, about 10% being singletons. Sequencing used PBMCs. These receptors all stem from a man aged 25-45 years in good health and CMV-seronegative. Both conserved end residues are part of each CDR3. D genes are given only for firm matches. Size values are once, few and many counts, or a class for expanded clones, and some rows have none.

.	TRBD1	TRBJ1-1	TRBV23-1	TGCGCCAGCAGTCAGGGGGGACAGCACACTGAAGCTCTCTTT	CASSQGGQHTEALF
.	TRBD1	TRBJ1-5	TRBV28	TGTGCCAGCAAGGAGAACAGGGGGCTCAATCAGCCCCAGCATTTT	CASKENRGLNQPQHF
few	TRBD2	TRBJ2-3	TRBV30	TGTGCCTGGACCTGGGGAGGGACGGGAGATACGCAGTATTTT	CAWTWGGTGDTQYF
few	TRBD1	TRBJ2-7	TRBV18	TGTGCCAGCTCAGTGGGACAGGGCTACGAGCAGTACTTC	CASSVGQGYEQYF
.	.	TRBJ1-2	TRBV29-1	TGCAGCGTCCGAAACAGTGCCGGCTACACCTTC	CSVRNSAGYTF
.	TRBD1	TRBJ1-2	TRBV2	TGTGCCAGCGGGACAGGGTATGGCTACACCTTC	CASGTGYGYTF
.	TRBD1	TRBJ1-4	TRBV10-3	TGTGCCATCAGACCAGGAACCGGGACAGGTGGCGAAAAACTGTTTTTT	CAIRPGTGTGGEKLFF
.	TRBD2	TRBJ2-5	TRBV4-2	TGTGCCAGCAGCCAAGATGCGACTAGCGGGAGGCAAGAGACCCAGTACTTC	CASSQDATSGRQETQYF
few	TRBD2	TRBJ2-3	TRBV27	TGTGCCAGCAGGCCCTACGGCGGGGGGGCCGCAGATACGCAGTATTTT	CASRPYGGGAADTQYF
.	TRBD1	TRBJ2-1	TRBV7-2	TGTGCCAGCAGCAGGGACAGGGGAACCAATGAGCAGTTCTTC	CASSRDRGTNEQFF
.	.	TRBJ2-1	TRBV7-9	TGTGCCAGCAGCTTATCTCTCTATGAGCAGTTCTTC	CASSLSLYEQFF
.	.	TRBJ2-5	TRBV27	TGTGCCAGCAGTCCCTACAGTCCCCAAGAGACCCAGTACTTC	CASSPYSPQETQYF
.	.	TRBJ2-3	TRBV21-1	TGTGCCAGCAGCAAATTACAGGGGGGGACAGATACGCAGTATTTT	CASSKLQGGTDTQYF
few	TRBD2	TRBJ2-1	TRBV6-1	TGTGCCAGCAGTGAATCGGTAGCGGGATTGTCCTACAATGAGCAGTTCTTC	CASSESVAGLSYNEQFF
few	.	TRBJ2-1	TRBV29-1	TGCAGCGTTGAAGTGGCAGGGGGGAACAATGAGCAGTTCTTC	CSVEVAGGNNEQFF
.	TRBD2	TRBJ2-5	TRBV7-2	TGTGCCAGCAGCTTACCTAAGCGGGGGGGCTCGCGTGAGACCCAGTACTTC	CASSLPKRGGSRETQYF
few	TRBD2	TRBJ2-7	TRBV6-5	TGTGCCAGCAGTTACGGGGGGGGTGGGTCCTACGAGCAGTACTTC	CASSYGGGGSYEQYF
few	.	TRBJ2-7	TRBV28	TGTGCCAGCAGTTTATCACGAGGATGGGAGCAGTACTTC	CASSLSRGWEQYF
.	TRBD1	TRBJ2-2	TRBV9	TGTGCCAGCAGCGTCCCGACCGGGACAGGGAACACCGGGGAGCTGTTTTTT	CASSVPTGTGNTGELFF
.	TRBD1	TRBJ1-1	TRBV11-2	TGTGCCAGCAGCTTAGGTCAGGGGGCGCCAGCTGAAGCTTTCTTT	CASSLGQGAPAEAFF
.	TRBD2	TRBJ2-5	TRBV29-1	TGCAGCGTTGAGTCGGGGGGTGAGACCCAGTACTTC	CSVESGGETQYF
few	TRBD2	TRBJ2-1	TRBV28	TGTGCCAGCAGCGGCCGAGCGGGAGATCGGTACAATGAGCAGTTCTTC	CASSGRAGDRYNEQFF
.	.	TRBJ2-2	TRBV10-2	TGCGCCAGCAGTGAGCCTTCCGACAGTCCAGGGTACACCGGGGAGCTGTTTTTT	CASSEPSDSPGYTGELFF
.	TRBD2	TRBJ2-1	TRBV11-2	TGTGCCAGCAGCCTGAGCCAATCCGGACTAGCGCTTGAGCAGTTCTTC	CASSLSQSGLALEQFF
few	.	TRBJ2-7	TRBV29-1	TGCAGCGTTGAGGCGACAGAAGACGAGCAGTACTTC	CSVEATEDEQYF
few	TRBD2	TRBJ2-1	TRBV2	TGTGCCAGCAGTCGGGCTAGCGGATACAATGAGCAGTTCTTC	CASSRASGYNEQFF
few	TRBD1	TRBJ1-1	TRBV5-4	TGTGCCAGCAGCTTTCGTTCGGGACAGGGACGAACTGAAGCTTTCTTT	CASSFRSGQGRTEAFF
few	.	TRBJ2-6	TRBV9	TGTGCCAGCAGCCTATCCAGGGACTCTGGGGCCAACGTCCTGACTTTC	CASSLSRDSGANVLTF
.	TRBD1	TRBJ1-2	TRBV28	TGTGCCAGCAGCCAATTGGACAGGGGGCTTAACTATGGCTACACCTTC	CASSQLDRGLNYGYTF
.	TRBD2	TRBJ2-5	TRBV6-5	TGTGCCAGCAGGGGAGCGGGAGGGAACCAAGAGACCCAGTACTTC	CASRGAGGNQETQYF
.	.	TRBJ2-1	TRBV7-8	TGTGCCAGCGGGGGGGCAGAAAACTACAATGAGCAGTTCTTC	CASGGAENYNEQFF
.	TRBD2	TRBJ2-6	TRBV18	TGTGCCAGCTCACCGGTGGGGACTACCGGCTCTGGGGCCAACGTCCTGACTTTC	CASSPVGTTGSGANVLTF
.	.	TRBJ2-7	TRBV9	TGTGCCAGCAGCGTAGAGCCGGTTAACGGGTACGAGCAGTACTTC	CASSVEPVNGYEQYF
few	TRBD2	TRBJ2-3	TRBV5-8	TGTGCCAGCAGCGAGCCGGGACTAGCTGCCGTACAGTATTTT	CASSEPGLAAVQYF
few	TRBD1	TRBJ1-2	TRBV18	TGTGCCAGCTCACCGCTGGGACAGGCTTCTGGCTACACCTTC	CASSPLGQASGYTF
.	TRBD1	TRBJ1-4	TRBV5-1	TGCGCCAGCAGACCTAACAGGGGAACTAATGAAAAACTGTTTTTT	CASRPNRGTNEKLFF
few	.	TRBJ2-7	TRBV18	TGTGCCAGCTCACCACCGACAAACGAGCAGTACTTC	CASSPPTNEQYF
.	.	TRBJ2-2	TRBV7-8	TGTGCCAGCAGCCATAGATACACCGGGGAGCTGTTTTTT	CASSHRYTGELFF
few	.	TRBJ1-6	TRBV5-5	TGTGCCAGCAGCCCGGACTTGAGCTCCTATAATTCACCCCTCCACTTT	CASSPDLSSYNSPLHF
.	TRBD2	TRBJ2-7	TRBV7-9	TGTGCCAGCGGCACTAGCGGGAGAAAGGAACAGTACTTC	CASGTSGRKEQYF
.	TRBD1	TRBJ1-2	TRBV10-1	TGCGCCAGCCGTCTGACAGGGGGAAGCGGCTACACCTTC	CASRLTGGSGYTF
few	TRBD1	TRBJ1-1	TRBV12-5	TGTGCTAGTGGTTGGAACCCGGGACAGGGGAACACTGAAGCTTTCTTT	CASGWNPGQGNTEAFF
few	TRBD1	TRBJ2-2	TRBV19	TGTGCCACTGGACAGGGCGACCCCGGGGAGCTGTTTTTT	CATGQGDPGELFF
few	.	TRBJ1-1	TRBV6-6	TGTGCCAGCAGCGAGAGCACTGAAGCTTTCTTT	CASSESTEAFF
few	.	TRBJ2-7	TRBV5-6	TGTGCCAGCAGCTTGTGGGCAGCCAGGTTGGAGCAGTACTTC	CASSLWAARLEQYF
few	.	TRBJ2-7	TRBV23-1	TGCGCCAGCAGTCAATCGATCGGACAGTCCTACGAGCAGTACTTC	CASSQSIGQSYEQYF
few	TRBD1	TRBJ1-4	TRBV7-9	TGTGCCAGCAGCCATACAGGGGGCTCGTCTAATGAAAAACTGTTTTTT	CASSHTGGSSNEKLFF
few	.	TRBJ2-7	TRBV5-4	TGTGCCAGCAGCTGGAGGTCAGGAGCCTACGAGCAGTACTTC	CASSWRSGAYEQYF
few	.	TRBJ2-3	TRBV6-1	TGTGCCAGCAGTGATTACCGGGCACTCGGGGCAGATACGCAGTATTTT	CASSDYRALGADTQYF
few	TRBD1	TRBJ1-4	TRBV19	TGTGCCAGTAGAGGACAGGACTGGGGGAATGAAAAACTGTTTTTT	CASRGQDWGNEKLFF
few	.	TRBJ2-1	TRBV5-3	TGTGCCAGAAGTTTTAGCTTGTCCTACAATGAGCAGTTCTTC	CARSFSLSYNEQFF
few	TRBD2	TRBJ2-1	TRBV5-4	TGTGCCAGCAGCTTAGGCCTTAGCGGGGACTACAATGAGCAGTTCTTC	CASSLGLSGDYNEQFF
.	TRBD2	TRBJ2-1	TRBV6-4	TGTGCCAGCAGTGAATCCAGCGGGGGGACCGATGAGCAGTTCTTC	CASSESSGGTDEQFF
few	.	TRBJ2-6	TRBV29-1	TGCAGCGTTCCGAAAGGAGGGGGCACCTCTGGGGCCAACGTCCTGACTTTC	CSVPKGGGTSGANVLTF
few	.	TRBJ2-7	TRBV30	TGTGCCTGGAGTCTCTCGTTCTACGAGCAGTACTTC	CAWSLSFYEQYF
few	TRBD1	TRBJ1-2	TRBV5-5	TGTGCCAGCAGCTGGACAGGATTGTATGGCTACACCTTC	CASSWTGLYGYTF
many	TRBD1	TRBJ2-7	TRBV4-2	TGTGCCAGCAGCCAAGACCAGACAGGGGGCTACGAGCAGTACTTC	CASSQDQTGGYEQYF
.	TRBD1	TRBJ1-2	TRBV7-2	TGTGCCAGCAGCGACCGGACAGGGGGCGGAGGCTACACCTTC	CASSDRTGGGGYTF
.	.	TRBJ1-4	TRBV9	TGTGCCAGCAGCGGCGTGGGAGCAACTAATGAAAAACTGTTTTTT	CASSGVGATNEKLFF